This TCR beta chain stems from a study of CD8+CD57+ T cells in acquired aplastic anemia. CDR1 SGHAT and CDR2 FQDESV come from the germline V gene (reference sequence). The trim removed 5 bases at V and 11 bases at J, leaving 11 bases unmatched. The CDR3 runs 15 residues. Profiles of TCR beta VDJ and CDR3 were generated from a genomic DNA template. TCRdb re-derived calls from the reads in MiXCR, one entry per CDR3 protein. Among around 290,000 distinct CDR3 sequences listed, about 50% were seen once. Sequenced patients had shown CD8+CD57+ cell expansion by flow cytometry. The chain links TRBV11-1 to TRBJ2-3, with 12 bases matching TRBD2. The receptor was derived from a human donor with aplastic anemia. The sample consisted of sorted CD4+, CD8+, or CD8+CD57+ T cells (not recorded which) from PBMCs. DNA for the CDR3: TGTGCCAGCAGCCAAGGACTAGCGGGATCGGATGAGCAGTATTTT. It yields the protein CASSQGLAGSDEQYF. The full variable domain, its missing parts supplied by reference TRBV11-1 and TRBJ2-3, is EAEVAQSPRYKITEKSQAVAFWCDPISGHATLYWYRQILGQGPELLVQFQDESVVDDSQLPKDRFSAERLKGVDSTLKIQPAELGDSAMYLCASSQGLAGSDEQYFGPGTRLTVL.